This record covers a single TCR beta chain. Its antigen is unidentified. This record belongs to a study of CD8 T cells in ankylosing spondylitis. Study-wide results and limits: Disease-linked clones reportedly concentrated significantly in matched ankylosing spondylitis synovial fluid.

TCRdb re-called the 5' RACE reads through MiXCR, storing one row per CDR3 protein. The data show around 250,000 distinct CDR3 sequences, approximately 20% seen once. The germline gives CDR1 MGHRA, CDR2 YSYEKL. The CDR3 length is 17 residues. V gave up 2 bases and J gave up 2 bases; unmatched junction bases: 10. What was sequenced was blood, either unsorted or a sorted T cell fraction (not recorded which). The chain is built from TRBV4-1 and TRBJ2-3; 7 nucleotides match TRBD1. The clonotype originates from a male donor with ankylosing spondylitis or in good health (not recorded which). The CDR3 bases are TGCGCCAGCAGCCAATCCTGGGACAGACTCTCCACAGATACGCAGTATTTT. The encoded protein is CASSQSWDRLSTDTQYF.